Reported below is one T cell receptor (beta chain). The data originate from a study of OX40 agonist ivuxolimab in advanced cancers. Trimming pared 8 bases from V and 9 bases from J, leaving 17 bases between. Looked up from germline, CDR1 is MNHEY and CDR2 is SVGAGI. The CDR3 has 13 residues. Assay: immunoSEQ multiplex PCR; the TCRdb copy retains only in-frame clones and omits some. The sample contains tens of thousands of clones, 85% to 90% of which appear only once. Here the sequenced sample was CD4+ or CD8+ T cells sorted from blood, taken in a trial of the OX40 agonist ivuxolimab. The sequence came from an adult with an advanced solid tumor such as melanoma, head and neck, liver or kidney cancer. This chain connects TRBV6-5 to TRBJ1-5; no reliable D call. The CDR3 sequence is CASWPRPRSPQHF. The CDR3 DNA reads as TGTGCCAGCTGGCCGAGACCGCGGTCGCCCCAGCATTTT.